The source of this T cell receptor beta chain is a study of PD-1 blockade in classical Hodgkin lymphoma. The CDR3 has 13 amino acids. With 5 bases clipped from V and 3 bases from J, the junction kept 4 bases outside the gene matches. CDR1 is SNHLY and CDR2 is FYNNEI in the germline V gene. This clone was seen only once. Assay: immunoSEQ multiplex PCR; the TCRdb copy retains only in-frame clones and omits some. This sample has approximately 17,000 clones, with 60% to 75% found just once. Time point indicated: cycle 4 day 1 (C4D1), after less than 7 weeks of nivolumab. Every patient was affected by relapse after autologous stem cell transplantation, while exposure to brentuximab vedotin was not uniform.

The V gene is TRBV2, the J gene TRBJ2-7, with TRBD2 identical over 7 bases. The sequence was obtained from a human donor with classical Hodgkin lymphoma. The sample in question was peripheral blood mononuclear cells (PBMCs), obtained before the fourth cycle of nivolumab. CDR3: CASSRTSHYEQYF. In nucleotides, the CDR3 is TGTGCCAGCAGTAGGACTAGTCACTACGAGCAGTACTTC.